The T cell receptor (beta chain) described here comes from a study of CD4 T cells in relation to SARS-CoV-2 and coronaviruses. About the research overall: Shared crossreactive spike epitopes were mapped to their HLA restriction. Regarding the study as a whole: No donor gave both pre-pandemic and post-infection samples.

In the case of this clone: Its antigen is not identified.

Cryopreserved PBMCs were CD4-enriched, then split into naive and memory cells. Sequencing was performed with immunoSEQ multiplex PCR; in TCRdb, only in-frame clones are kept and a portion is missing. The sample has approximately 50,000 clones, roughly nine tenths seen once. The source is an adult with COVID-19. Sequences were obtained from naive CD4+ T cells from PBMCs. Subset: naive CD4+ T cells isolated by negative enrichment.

The CDR3 loop is CASSLGQGNQPQHF. The CDR3 bases are TGTGCCAGCAGCTTAGGTCAGGGTAATCAGCCCCAGCATTTT. The chain has TRBV11-2 and TRBJ1-5, with D possibly matching TRBD1 (5 bases). The CDR3 spans 14 residues. Trimming removed 1 base at V and 4 bases at J, with 8 bases between. CDR1 is SGHAT, CDR2 FQNNGV, per germline.